This TCR beta chain was found in a study of human T cells and chemical hapten exposure (dated by TCRdb to the early 2020s). Regarding the study in general: For sensitization, 2% DPC in acetone was applied to a 2 cm by 2 cm area of upper inner arm skin. For TCR sequencing, blood came from approximately 29 alopecia patients at anywhere from one to four time points (pre-sensitization, 2, 6 and 24 weeks). Both TCR alpha and TCR beta chains were sequenced from each blood RNA sample. Patients additionally received weekly therapeutic DPC doses to the scalp throughout the approximately 24-week study period. In alopecia patients, the study followed how the peripheral blood TCR repertoire changed in vivo over primary and secondary sensitization to diphenylcyclopropenone (DPC), a hapten. Libraries were combined into a pool for sequencing, and differences in TCR yield between samples came mainly from small differences in library volumes within the pool. Patch testing on the upper back used Finn chambers containing 0.01% DPC, with scoring done after 6 days according to International Contact Dermatitis Research Group standards. Patient blood was sampled pre-sensitization (week 0) and at 2, 6 and about 24 weeks after DPC sensitization. The mostly female patient cohort included alopecia areata with under or over 50% scalp involvement, alopecia totalis and alopecia universalis.

What the research found in general, with its limitations: Expanded TCRs formed significantly more large CDR3 similarity clusters than pre-sensitization or healthy control sets, consistent with antigen-driven responses. Repeated subsampling changed both the strength of the expansion versus patch-test correlation and the threshold at which that correlation became significant. DPC sensitization did not change the number of TCRs with a frequency above 1 in 1000, and there was no evidence of changes in global repertoire structure. All patients had alopecia, a presumed autoimmune disease, so their immune response might differ from that of healthy individuals. Patch test score was positively correlated with the number of PT1 expanded TCRs, with significance at thresholds 8, 16 and 32 but not at 4.

Trimming leaves V shorter by 8 bases and J shorter by 1 base, with the junction holding 2 bases beyond the gene matches. Spanning cysteine to phenylalanine, the CDR3 consists of 12 amino acids. Left in the record is the CDR3 DNA by itself, 36 bases read in frame from the first base. CDR1 and CDR2 (SNHLY, FYNNEI) derive from the germline V gene. This clonotype appeared a few times. The target of this receptor is not known. Base qualities are not provided; no much larger clone lies one nucleotide away. Per the publication, the time point label means: patch test 1, 2 weeks after DPC sensitization. The treatment or condition label on this specimen signifies: therapeutic diphenylcyclopropenone sensitization with weekly scalp DPC. Total RNA was extracted from unfractionated whole blood collected in Tempus Blood RNA tubes. At each patch-test visit, blood was drawn before the patch test was applied. Eligible patients were aged 18 to 70, diagnosed with alopecia, deemed suitable for DPC therapy, and excluded if pregnant.

The protocol used for the library was RACE. The instrument was a NextSeq 500. During library preparation, unique molecular identifiers were attached to individual cDNA molecules so that TCRs could be counted in a quantitative, reproducible way. Processing in the source paper ran as follows. Samples had a median of about 90,000 TCRs, with a range from about 23,224 to 750,000. The Decombinator software suite was used to annotate the V, J and CDR3 of the TCR reads. To make PS versus PT1 abundance plots, every sample was subsampled to the same number of TCRs (28,000). TCRs were defined as expanded if absent before sensitization and observed at least eight times at the 2-week time point. The public reads were reprocessed in TCRdb via fastp at Q25 and MiXCR, keeping in-frame beta chains. Rows merge per CDR3 protein into single entries with the most common DNA and genes. These V and J calls originate from TCRdb's pipeline instead of the authors' own analysis. This sample gives 50,000 or so distinct CDR3 sequences in total; 11% of them show up just once. Jointly, the top ten make up about 1.7% of the sample.

The TCR originated in a woman aged 40 to 50 with alopecia areata. Some clones in this sample may be carry-over from other donors' samples. The rearranged segments are TRBV2 and TRBJ2-7; 7 middle bases align to TRBD1. The sample in question was whole blood, obtained in connection with sensitization to the hapten diphenylcyclopropenone (DPC). The CDR3 loop reads CASGTVSYEQYF. The sequenced DNA: TGTGCCAGCGGGACAGTTTCCTACGAGCAGTACTTC.